Listed below are T cell receptor beta chains from one sample, sequenced in a study of blood T cell repertoires in COVID-19. Sequencing was performed with immunoSEQ multiplex PCR; in TCRdb, only in-frame clones are kept and a portion is missing. The table shows approximately 300,000 clones, with roughly 87% occurring only once. The sequencing sample was made of peripheral blood. The receptors here all came from a young man with active or convalescent COVID-19. Both conserved end residues are part of each CDR3. Each record gives: V gene, clone size, J gene, CDR3 protein. Clone size is not always given. Where it is, it says once, few, many or a class for expanded clones.

v_call: TRBV7-2
clone_size: NA
j_call: TRBJ2-5
cdr3_aa: CASSPGTSYRETQYF

v_call: TRBV6-6
clone_size: NA
j_call: TRBJ2-7
cdr3_aa: CASSRTRARVSYEQYF

v_call: TRBV3-1/TRBV3-2
clone_size: NA
j_call: TRBJ2-1
cdr3_aa: CASSQPTGRNEQFF

v_call: TRBV11-3
clone_size: NA
j_call: TRBJ2-2
cdr3_aa: CASRDSTGELFF

v_call: TRBV7-9
clone_size: NA
j_call: TRBJ2-3
cdr3_aa: CASSLRQGATDTQYF

v_call: TRBV7-2
clone_size: NA
j_call: TRBJ2-7
cdr3_aa: CASSPESAGPAGQYF

v_call: TRBV5-1
clone_size: NA
j_call: TRBJ2-7
cdr3_aa: CASSEWDSGYYEQYF

v_call: TRBV24-1
clone_size: NA
j_call: TRBJ1-5
cdr3_aa: CATSDRRTGTTMISNQPQHF

v_call: TRBV28
clone_size: NA
j_call: TRBJ2-5
cdr3_aa: CASSFYEETQYF

v_call: TRBV20-1
clone_size: NA
j_call: TRBJ2-1
cdr3_aa: CRAQGFEQFF

v_call: TRBV6-5
clone_size: NA
j_call: TRBJ1-1
cdr3_aa: CASSQGPEAFF

v_call: TRBV18
clone_size: NA
j_call: TRBJ1-1
cdr3_aa: CASSPPQTEAFF

v_call: TRBV7-6
clone_size: NA
j_call: TRBJ2-5
cdr3_aa: CASSLGTSGSGETQYF

v_call: TRBV18
clone_size: NA
j_call: TRBJ1-4
cdr3_aa: CASSPPGWASEKLFF

v_call: TRBV19
clone_size: once
j_call: TRBJ1-2
cdr3_aa: CASGEDGYTF

v_call: TRBV4-2
clone_size: NA
j_call: TRBJ1-2
cdr3_aa: CASSSDREIFGYTF

v_call: TRBV28
clone_size: few
j_call: TRBJ1-1
cdr3_aa: CASISRYTEAFF

v_call: TRBV4-3
clone_size: NA
j_call: TRBJ2-5
cdr3_aa: CASSQDYPGTGSETQYF

v_call: TRBV7-9
clone_size: once
j_call: TRBJ2-7
cdr3_aa: CASSLSEFYEQYF

v_call: TRBV3-1/TRBV3-2
clone_size: NA
j_call: TRBJ1-5
cdr3_aa: CASSQRQIPNQPQHF

v_call: TRBV11-2
clone_size: NA
j_call: TRBJ1-5
cdr3_aa: CASSEGRGPYQPQHF

v_call: TRBV6-5
clone_size: NA
j_call: TRBJ2-3
cdr3_aa: CASRRTLTDTQYF

v_call: TRBV10-1
clone_size: once
j_call: TRBJ2-2
cdr3_aa: CASSGGTGGTGELFF

v_call: TRBV6-5
clone_size: NA
j_call: TRBJ1-2
cdr3_aa: CASSYSMARKNYGYTF

v_call: TRBV28
clone_size: NA
j_call: TRBJ1-3
cdr3_aa: CASSPPTGSGNTIYF

v_call: TRBV28
clone_size: NA
j_call: TRBJ1-2
cdr3_aa: CASSPTGSNYGYTF

v_call: TRBV10-3
clone_size: NA
j_call: TRBJ1-2
cdr3_aa: CAISESLTGDGYTF

v_call: TRBV28
clone_size: NA
j_call: TRBJ1-6
cdr3_aa: CASSTPGIQNSPLHF

v_call: TRBV23-1
clone_size: NA
j_call: TRBJ2-2
cdr3_aa: CASSPYTASGENTGELFF

v_call: TRBV28
clone_size: NA
j_call: TRBJ2-7
cdr3_aa: CASSLNGITSYEQYF

v_call: TRBV9
clone_size: NA
j_call: TRBJ1-3
cdr3_aa: CASSVSGNTIYF

v_call: TRBV6-5
clone_size: NA
j_call: TRBJ2-1
cdr3_aa: CASSLYNSYNEQFF

v_call: TRBV7-5
clone_size: NA
j_call: TRBJ1-3
cdr3_aa: CARRFQGGAGNTIYF

v_call: TRBV28
clone_size: NA
j_call: TRBJ1-6
cdr3_aa: CASSSPQGYNSPLHF

v_call: TRBV4-1
clone_size: NA
j_call: TRBJ2-5
cdr3_aa: CASSKRVRETQYF

v_call: TRBV27
clone_size: NA
j_call: TRBJ1-2
cdr3_aa: CATGAGSYYTF

v_call: TRBV7-9
clone_size: NA
j_call: TRBJ1-1
cdr3_aa: CASRDGGGFTEAFF

v_call: TRBV5-4
clone_size: NA
j_call: TRBJ2-5
cdr3_aa: CASSPGVFQETQYF

v_call: TRBV28
clone_size: NA
j_call: TRBJ2-1
cdr3_aa: CASSRRLAPRWGEQFF

v_call: TRBV3-1/TRBV3-2
clone_size: NA
j_call: TRBJ1-1
cdr3_aa: CASREQGATEAFF

v_call: TRBV5-1
clone_size: NA
j_call: TRBJ1-1
cdr3_aa: CASSEGTGGMNTEAFF

v_call: TRBV19
clone_size: NA
j_call: TRBJ2-2
cdr3_aa: CASNRGRGTGELFF

v_call: TRBV4-3
clone_size: NA
j_call: TRBJ1-5
cdr3_aa: CASSQDTWQGGVQPQHF

v_call: TRBV27
clone_size: NA
j_call: TRBJ1-3
cdr3_aa: CASSPGSSGNTIYF

v_call: TRBV28
clone_size: NA
j_call: TRBJ2-5
cdr3_aa: CASSPDRGGTQYF